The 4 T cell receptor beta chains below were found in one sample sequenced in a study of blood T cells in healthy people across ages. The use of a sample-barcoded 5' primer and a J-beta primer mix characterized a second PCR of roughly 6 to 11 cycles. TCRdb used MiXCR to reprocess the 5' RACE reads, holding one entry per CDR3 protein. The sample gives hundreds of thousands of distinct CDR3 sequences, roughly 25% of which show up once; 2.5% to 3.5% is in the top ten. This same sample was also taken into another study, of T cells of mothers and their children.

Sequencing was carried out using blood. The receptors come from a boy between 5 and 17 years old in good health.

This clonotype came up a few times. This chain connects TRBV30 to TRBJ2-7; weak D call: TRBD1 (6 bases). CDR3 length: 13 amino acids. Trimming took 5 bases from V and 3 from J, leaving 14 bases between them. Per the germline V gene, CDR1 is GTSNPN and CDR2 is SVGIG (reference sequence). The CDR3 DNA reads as TGTGCCTGGGCCCAGGACAGCCTCTACGAGCAGTACTTC. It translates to CAWAQDSLYEQYF.

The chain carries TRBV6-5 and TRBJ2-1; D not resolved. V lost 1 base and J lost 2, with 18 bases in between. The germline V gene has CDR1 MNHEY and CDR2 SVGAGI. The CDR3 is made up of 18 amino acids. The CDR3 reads CASSYYYVSPVAYNEQFF. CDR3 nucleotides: TGTGCCAGCAGTTACTACTATGTCAGCCCGGTGGCCTACAATGAGCAGTTCTTC.

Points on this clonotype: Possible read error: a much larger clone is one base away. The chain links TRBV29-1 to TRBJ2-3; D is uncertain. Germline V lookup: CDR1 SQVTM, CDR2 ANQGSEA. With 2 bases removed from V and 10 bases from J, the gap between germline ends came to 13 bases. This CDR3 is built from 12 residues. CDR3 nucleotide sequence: TGCAGCGTTGAAAAGGGAACCGATGCGCAGTATTTT. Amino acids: CSVEKGTDAQYF.

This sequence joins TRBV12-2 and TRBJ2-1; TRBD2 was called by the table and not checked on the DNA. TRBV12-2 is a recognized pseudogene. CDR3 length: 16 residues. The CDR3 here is CASRLAQLAAYNEQFF. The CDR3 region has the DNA TGTGCAAGTCGCTTAGCGCAACTAGCGGCCTACAATGAGCAGTTCTTC.